The clone carrying this T cell receptor beta chain was detected ten times or more. What it recognizes is unknown. The CDR3 has 13 amino acids. Trimming left V 5 bases short and J 6 bases short, with 17 bases between. CDR1 and CDR2 (germline): SQVTM, ANQGSEA. TCRdb passed the 5' RACE reads through MiXCR, listing each CDR3 protein once. The profile shows 80,000 to 95,000 distinct CDR3 sequences, more than 9% of them singletons. The sample comes from a study of early T cells in non-severe SARS-CoV-2 infection. Study results and caveats: Clonotype matching in VDJdb favored anti-spike CD8 responses and did not capture private and CD4 specificities.

The sample consisted of whole blood. The V call is TRBV29-1, the J call TRBJ2-7; tentatively, D is TRBD1 or TRBD2 (6 bases each). The clonotype comes from an adult who was a healthcare worker with PCR-confirmed SARS-CoV-2 infection or an uninfected control (not recorded which). The CDR3 loop is CSVRAGRGGEQYF. In nucleotides, the CDR3 is TGCAGCGTTCGGGCGGGCAGGGGAGGCGAGCAGTACTTC.